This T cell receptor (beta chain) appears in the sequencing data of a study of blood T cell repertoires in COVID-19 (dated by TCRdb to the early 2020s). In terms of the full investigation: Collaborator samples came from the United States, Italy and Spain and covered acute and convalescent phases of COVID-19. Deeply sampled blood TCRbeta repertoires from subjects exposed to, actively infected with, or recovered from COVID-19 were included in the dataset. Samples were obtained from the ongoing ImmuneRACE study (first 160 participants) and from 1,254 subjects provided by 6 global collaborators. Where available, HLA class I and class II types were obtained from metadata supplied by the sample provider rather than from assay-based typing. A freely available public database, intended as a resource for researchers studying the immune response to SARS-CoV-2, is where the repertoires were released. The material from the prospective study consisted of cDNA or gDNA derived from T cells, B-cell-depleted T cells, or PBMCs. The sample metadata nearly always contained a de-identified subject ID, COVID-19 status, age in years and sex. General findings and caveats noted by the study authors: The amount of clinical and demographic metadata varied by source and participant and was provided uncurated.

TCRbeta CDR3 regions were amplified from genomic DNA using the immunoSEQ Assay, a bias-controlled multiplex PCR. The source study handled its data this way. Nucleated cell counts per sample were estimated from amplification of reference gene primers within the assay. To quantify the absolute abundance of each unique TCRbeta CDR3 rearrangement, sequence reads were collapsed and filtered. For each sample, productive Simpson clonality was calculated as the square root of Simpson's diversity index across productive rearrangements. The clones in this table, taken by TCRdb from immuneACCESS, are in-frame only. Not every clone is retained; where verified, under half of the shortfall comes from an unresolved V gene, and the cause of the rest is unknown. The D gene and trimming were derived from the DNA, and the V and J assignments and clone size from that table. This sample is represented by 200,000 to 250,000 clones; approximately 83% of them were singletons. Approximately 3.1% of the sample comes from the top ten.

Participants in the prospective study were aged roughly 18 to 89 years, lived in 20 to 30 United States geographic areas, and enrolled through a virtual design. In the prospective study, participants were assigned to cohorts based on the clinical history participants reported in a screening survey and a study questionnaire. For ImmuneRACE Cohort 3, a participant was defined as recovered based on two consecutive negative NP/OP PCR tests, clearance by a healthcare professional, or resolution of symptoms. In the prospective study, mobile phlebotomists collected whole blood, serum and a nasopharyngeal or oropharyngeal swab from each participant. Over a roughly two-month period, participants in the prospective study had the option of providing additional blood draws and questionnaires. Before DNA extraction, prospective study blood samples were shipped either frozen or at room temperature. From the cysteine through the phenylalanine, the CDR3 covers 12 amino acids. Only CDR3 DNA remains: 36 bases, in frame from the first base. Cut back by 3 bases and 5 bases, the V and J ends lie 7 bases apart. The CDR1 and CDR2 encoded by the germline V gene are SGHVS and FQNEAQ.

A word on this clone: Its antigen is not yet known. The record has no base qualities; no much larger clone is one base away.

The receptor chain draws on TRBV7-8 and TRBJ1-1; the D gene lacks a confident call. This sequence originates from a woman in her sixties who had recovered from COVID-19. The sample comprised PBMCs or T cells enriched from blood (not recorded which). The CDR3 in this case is CASSLYGTEAFF. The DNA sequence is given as TGTGCCAGCAGCTTGTACGGGACTGAAGCTTTCTTT.